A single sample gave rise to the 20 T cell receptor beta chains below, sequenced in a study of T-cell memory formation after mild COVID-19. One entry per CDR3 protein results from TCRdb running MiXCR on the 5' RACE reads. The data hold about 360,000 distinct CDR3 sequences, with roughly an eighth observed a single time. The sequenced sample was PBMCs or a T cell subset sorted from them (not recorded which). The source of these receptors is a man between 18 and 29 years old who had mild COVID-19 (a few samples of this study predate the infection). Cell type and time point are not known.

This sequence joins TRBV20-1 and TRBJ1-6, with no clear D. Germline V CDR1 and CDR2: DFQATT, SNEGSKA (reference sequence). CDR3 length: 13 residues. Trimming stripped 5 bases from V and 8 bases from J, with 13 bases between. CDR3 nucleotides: TGCAGTGCTTGGGCGGCGGTGCATTCACCCCTCCACTTT. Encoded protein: CSAWAAVHSPLHF.

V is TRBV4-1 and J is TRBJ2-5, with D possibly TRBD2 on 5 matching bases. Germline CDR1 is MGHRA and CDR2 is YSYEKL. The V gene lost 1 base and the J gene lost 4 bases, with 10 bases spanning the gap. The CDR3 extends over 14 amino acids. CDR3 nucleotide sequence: TGCGCCAGCAGCCAAGGGGGAGAACTAGAGACCCAGTACTTC. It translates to CASSQGGELETQYF.

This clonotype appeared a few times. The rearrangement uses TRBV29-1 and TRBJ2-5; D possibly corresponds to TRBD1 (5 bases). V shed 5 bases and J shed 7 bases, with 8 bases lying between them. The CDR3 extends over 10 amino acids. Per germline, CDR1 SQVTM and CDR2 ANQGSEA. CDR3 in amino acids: CSVPQGTQYF. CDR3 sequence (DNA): TGCAGCGTTCCCCAGGGGACCCAGTACTTC. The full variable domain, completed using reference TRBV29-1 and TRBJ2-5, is SAVISQKPSRDICQRGTSLTIQCQVDSQVTMMFWYRQQPGQSLTLIATANQGSEATYESGFVIDKFPISRPNLTFSTLTVSNMSPEDSSIYLCSVPQGTQYFGPGTRLLVL.

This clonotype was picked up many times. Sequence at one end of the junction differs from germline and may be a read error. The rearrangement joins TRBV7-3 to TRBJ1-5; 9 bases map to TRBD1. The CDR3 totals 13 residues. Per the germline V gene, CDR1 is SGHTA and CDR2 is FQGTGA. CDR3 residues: CASSLDRGQPQHF. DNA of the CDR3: TGCGCCAGCAGCTTGGACAGGGGTCAGCCCCAGCATTTT.

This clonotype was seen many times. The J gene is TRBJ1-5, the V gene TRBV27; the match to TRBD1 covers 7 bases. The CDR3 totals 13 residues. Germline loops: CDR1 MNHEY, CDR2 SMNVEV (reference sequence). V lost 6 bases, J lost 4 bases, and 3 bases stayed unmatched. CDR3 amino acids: CASRPGQNQPQHF. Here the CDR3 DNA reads TGTGCCAGCAGACCGGGACAGAATCAGCCCCAGCATTTT.

The CDR3 spells CASSDGQESNQPQHF. In DNA, the CDR3 is TGCGCCAGCAGCGACGGACAGGAAAGCAATCAGCCCCAGCATTTT. The genes are TRBV5-1 and TRBJ1-5, with TRBD1 identical over 7 bases. The CDR3 is 15 amino acids. Germline assignment: CDR1 SGHRS and CDR2 YFSETQ. After removal of 4 bases from V and 1 base from J, the junction contained 5 bases not matched to a gene.

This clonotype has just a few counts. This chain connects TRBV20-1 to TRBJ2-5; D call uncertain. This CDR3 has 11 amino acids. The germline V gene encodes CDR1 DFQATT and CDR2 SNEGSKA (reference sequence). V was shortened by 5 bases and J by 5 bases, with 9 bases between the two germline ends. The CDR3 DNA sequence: TGCAGTGCTCTAGGTCAGGAGACCCAGTACTTC. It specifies CSALGQETQYF.

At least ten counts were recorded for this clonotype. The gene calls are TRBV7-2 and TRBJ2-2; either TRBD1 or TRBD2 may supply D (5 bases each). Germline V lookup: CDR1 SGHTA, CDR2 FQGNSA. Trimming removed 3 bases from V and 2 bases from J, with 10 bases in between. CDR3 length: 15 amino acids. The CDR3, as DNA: TGTGCCAGCAGCTTTTCCGGGGACAACACCGGGGAGCTGTTTTTT. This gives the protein CASSFSGDNTGELFF.

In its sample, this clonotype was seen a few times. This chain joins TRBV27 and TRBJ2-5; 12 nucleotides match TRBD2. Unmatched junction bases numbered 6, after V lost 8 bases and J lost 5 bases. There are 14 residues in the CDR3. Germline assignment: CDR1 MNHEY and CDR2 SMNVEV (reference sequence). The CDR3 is CASALAGGRETQYF. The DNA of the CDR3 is TGTGCCAGCGCGCTAGCGGGGGGGAGGGAGACCCAGTACTTC.

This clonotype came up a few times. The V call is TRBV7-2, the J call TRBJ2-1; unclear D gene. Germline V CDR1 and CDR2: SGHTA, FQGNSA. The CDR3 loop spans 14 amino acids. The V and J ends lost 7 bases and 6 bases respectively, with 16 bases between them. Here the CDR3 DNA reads TGTGCCAGCACCCCTAGAAAGTTCCCCAATGAGCAGTTCTTC. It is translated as CASTPRKFPNEQFF.

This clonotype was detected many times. The CDR3 is CASSRGGNQPQHF. CDR3 nucleotides: TGTGCCAGCAGTAGGGGGGGCAATCAGCCCCAGCATTTT. J is TRBJ1-5 and V is TRBV6-6; tentative D call: TRBD1 (6 bases). CDR3 length equals 13 residues. CDR1 is MNHNY, CDR2 SVGAGI, per germline (reference sequence). The V gene lost 5 bases and the J gene lost 2 bases, with 7 bases spanning the gap.

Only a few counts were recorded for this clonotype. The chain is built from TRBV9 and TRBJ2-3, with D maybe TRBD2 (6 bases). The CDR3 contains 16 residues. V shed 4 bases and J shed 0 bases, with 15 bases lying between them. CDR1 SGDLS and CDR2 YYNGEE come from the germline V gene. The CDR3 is CASSRRGGDSTDTQYF. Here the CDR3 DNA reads TGTGCCAGCAGCCGTCGAGGCGGGGATAGCACAGATACGCAGTATTTT.

CDR3 loop: CASSLAPPNYGYTF. For the CDR3, the DNA is TGTGCCAGCAGCTTAGCGCCACCCAACTATGGCTACACCTTC. The rearrangement uses TRBV7-2 and TRBJ1-2; no definite D call. The CDR3 length is 14 residues. CDR1 and CDR2 (germline): SGHTA, FQGNSA. V dropped 0 bases and J dropped 2 bases, with 7 bases sitting between them.

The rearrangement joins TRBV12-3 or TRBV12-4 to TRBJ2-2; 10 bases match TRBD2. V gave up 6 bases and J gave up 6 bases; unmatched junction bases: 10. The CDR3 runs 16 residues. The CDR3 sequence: CASRSLAGSGSGELFF. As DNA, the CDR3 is TGTGCCAGCAGATCACTAGCGGGGTCAGGATCCGGGGAGCTGTTTTTT.

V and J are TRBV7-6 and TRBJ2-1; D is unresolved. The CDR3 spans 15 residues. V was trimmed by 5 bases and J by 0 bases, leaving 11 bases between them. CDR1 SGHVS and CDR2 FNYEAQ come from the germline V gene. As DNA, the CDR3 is TGTGCCAGCAGCCCCGACTTCTCCTCCTACAATGAGCAGTTCTTC. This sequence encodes CASSPDFSSYNEQFF.

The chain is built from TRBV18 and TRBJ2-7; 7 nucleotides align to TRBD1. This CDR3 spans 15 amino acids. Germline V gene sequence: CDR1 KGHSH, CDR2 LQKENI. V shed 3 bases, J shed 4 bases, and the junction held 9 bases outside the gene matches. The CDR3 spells CASSPDRVRLYEQYF. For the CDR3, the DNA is TGTGCCAGCTCACCCGACAGGGTTAGGCTATACGAGCAGTACTTC.

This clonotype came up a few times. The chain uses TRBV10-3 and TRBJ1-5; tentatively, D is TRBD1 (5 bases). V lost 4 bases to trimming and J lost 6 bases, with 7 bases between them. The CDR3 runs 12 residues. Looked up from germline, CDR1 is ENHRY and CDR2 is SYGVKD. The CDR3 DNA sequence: TGTGCCATCAGTGGAGGGGTTCAGCCCCAGCATTTT. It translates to CAISGGVQPQHF.

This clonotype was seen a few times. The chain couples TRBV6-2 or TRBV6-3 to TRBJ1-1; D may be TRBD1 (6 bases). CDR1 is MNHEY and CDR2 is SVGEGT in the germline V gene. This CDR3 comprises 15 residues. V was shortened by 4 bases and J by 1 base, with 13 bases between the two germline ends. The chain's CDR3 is CASSFSSTGNTEAFF. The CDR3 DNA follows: TGTGCCAGCAGTTTCTCATCGACAGGGAACACTGAAGCTTTCTTT.

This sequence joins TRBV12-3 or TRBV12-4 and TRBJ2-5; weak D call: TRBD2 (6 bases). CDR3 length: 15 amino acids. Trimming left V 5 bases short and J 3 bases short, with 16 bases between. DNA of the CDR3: TGTGCCAGCAGTGGGGGGATAGCGCGGGAAGAGACCCAGTACTTC. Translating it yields CASSGGIAREETQYF.

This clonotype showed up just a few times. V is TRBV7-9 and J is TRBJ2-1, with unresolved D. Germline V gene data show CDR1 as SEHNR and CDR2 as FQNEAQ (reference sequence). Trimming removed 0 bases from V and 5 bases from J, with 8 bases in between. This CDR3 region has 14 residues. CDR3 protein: CASSLAESDNEQFF. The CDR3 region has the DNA TGTGCCAGCAGCTTAGCGGAGTCAGACAATGAGCAGTTCTTC.